The present TCR beta chain was sequenced within a study of shared clonotypes between healthy human individuals. Study in general: For every donor, three CD4 naive, three CD4 memory, two CD8 naive and one CD8 memory plates were used.

Comments on this clone: Antigen specificity is unknown.

At the deep level, the assay was run. Sequencing was performed with immunoSEQ multiplex PCR; in TCRdb, only in-frame clones are kept and a portion is missing. The sample contains roughly 520,000 clones, approximately 94% of which appear only once. Whole-study findings and limits: Among a handful of donors, approximately 5% of naive CD4 clonotypes were found in common.

What was sequenced was naive CD4+ T cells sorted from blood. Subset described: CD45RA+ positively selected. The receptor's source is a woman aged 25 to 45 in good health.

The DNA for the CDR3 is TGCGCCAGCAGCTTGGAAGGGACAGGGAATCTTAATGAGCAGTTCTTC. Residues: CASSLEGTGNLNEQFF. The chain combines TRBV5-1 with TRBJ2-1; 9 bases are a match to TRBD1. The germline gives CDR1 SGHRS, CDR2 YFSETQ. CDR3 length: 16 amino acids. V shed 0 bases, J shed 7 bases, and the junction held 8 bases outside the gene matches.